This T cell receptor (beta chain) appears in the sequencing data of a study of blood T cell repertoires in COVID-19. Across the study: Sites in the United States, Italy and Spain provided acute and convalescent COVID-19 samples. T cells, B-cell-depleted T cells, or PBMCs provided the cDNA or gDNA that served as material.

V lost 9 bases, J lost 5 bases, and 18 bases stayed unmatched. The CDR3 has 18 residues. The germline CDR1 and CDR2 sequences are LNHDA and SQIVND (reference sequence). In the authors' methods: Amplified reference gene primers provided the basis for estimating nucleated cell counts. The repertoire was sequenced with immunoSEQ multiplex PCR; TCRdb's copy has only in-frame clones and lacks some. From that table come the V and J calls and clone size; the DNA was used to work out D and trimming. Of around 45,000 clones in the sample, around three quarters are singletons; the top ten hold 30% to 35%. This TCR was sampled from an elderly woman with acute or convalescent COVID-19. V gene TRBV19 combines with J gene TRBJ2-6, with 8 bases fitting TRBD2. The material sequenced was peripheral blood. The CDR3 region has the DNA TGTGCCAGCGGAACCAGGGTAAAGCGGGAGTTACGGGCCAACGTCCTGACTTTC. Amino acids: CASGTRVKRELRANVLTF.